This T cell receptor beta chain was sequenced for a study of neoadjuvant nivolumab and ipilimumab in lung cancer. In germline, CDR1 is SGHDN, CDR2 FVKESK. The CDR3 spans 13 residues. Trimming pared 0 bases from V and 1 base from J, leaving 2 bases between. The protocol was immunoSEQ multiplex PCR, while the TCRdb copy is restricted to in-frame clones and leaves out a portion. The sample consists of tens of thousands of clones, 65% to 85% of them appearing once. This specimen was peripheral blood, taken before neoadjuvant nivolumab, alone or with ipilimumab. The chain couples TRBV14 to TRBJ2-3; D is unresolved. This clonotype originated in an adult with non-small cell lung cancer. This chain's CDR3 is CASSQDRTDTQYF. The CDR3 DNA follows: TGTGCCAGCAGCCAAGACCGCACAGATACGCAGTATTTT.